This T cell receptor (beta chain) was sequenced for a study of blood T cell repertoires in COVID-19. About the study: Acute-phase and convalescent COVID-19 samples originated in the United States, Italy and Spain.

The CDR3 has 13 residues. The germline CDR1 and CDR2 sequences are SNHLY and FYNNEI. J was trimmed by 10 bases and V by 7 bases; bases with no gene match: 10. Enrollment of patients from Seattle took place during active infection, with longitudinal follow-up. Measured with immunoSEQ multiplex PCR; TCRdb has only the in-frame clones, and not every one. The table includes some 450,000 clones, 88% detected once. The chain joins TRBV2 to TRBJ1-1; TRBD1 agrees at 9 bases. The receptor was derived from a woman between 45 and 65 years old with COVID-19, enrolled during active disease. What was sequenced was peripheral blood. Here the CDR3 DNA reads TGTGCCAGCATGCCGGACAGGGGAAGGACAGCTTTCTTT. This encodes CASMPDRGRTAFF.